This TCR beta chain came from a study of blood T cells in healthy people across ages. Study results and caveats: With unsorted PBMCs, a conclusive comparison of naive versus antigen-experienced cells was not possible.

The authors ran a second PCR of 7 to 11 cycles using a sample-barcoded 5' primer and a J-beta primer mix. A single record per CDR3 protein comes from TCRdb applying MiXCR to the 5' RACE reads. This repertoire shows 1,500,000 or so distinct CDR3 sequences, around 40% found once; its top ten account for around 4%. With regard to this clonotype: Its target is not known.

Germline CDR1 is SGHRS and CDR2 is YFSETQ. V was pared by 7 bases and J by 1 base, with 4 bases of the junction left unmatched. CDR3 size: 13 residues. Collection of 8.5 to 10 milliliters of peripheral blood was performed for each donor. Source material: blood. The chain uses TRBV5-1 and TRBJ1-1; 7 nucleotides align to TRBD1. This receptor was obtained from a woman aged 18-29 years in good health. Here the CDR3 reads CASGRTGNTEAFF. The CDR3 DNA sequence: TGCGCCAGCGGACGGACAGGGAACACTGAAGCTTTCTTT.